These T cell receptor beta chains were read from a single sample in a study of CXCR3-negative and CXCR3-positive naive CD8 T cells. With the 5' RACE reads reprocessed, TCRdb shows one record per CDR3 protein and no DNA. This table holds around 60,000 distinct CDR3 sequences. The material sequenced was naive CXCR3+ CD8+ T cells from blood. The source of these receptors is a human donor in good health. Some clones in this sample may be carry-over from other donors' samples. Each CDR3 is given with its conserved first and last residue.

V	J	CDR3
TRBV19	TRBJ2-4	CASSIADRGKNIQYF
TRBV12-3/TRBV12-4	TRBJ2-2	CASLSTTGELFF
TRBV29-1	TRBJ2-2	CSVETSGTNTGELFF
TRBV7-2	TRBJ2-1	CASSLAGRGWYNEQFF
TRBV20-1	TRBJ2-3	CSAKVAVSTDTQYF
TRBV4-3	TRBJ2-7	CASSQGVFLAYEQYF
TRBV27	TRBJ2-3	CASSLPDPADTQYF
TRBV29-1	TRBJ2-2	CSARRENTGELFF
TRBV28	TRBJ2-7	CASSLFGASYEQYF
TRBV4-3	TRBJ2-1	CASSQDRGAAGNEQFF
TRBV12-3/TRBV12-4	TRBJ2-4	CASSLIRDHIQYF
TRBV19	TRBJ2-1	CASSMLTSGDSYNEQFF
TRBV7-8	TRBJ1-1	CASAKDRVTEAFF
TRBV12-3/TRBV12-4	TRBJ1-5	CASTLGGSQPQHF
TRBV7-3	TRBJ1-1	CASTPTGADTEAFF
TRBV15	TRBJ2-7	CATGSQGISYEQYF
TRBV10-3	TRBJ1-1	CAISEPGQGSTEAFF
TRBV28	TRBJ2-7	CASSFATSGNYEQYF
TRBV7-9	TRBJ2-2	CASRPNGELFF
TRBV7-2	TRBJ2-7	CASSFHRNSYEQYF
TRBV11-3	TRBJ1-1	CASSLRPFTEAFF
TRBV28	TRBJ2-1	CASAGGGAYNEQFF
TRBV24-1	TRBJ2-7	CATSDTGTGFFEQYF
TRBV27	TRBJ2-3	CASSLSLAGDTDTQYF
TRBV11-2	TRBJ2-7	CASSLGGQDSYEQYF
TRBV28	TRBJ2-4	CASREGGHIQYF
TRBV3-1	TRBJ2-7	CASSPSPEITYEQYF
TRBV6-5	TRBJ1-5	CASSYSQPQHF
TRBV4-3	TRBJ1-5	CASSPGTGGNQPQHF
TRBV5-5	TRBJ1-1	CASSKMNRGYTEAFF
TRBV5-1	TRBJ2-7	CASSLGLAGGPGEQYF
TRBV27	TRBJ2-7	CASSSRWAYEQYF
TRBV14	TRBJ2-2	CASSQPPGPNTGELFF
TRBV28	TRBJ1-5	CASSSVGQNEQPQHF
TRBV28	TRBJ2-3	CASSPYYRGSQYF
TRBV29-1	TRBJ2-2	CSVERGGNTGELFF
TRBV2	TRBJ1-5	CASRFLRRSRMTELPQHF
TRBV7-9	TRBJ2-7	CASSPQGIEQYF
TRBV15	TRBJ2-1	CATSLRMGAGNEQFF
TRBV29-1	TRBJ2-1	CSASTGGAGPNEQFF
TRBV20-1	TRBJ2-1	CSARGDSGGPWGEQFF
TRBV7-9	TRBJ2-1	CASSSQLTYIQSSYNEQFF
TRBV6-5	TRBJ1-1	CASTSQNTEAFF
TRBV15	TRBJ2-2	CATSRDYLPEPGVTGELFF
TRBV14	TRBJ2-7	CASSTGTSFDEQYF
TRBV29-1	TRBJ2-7	CSVGGTGATHEQYF
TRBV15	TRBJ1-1	CATSRDRANTEAFF
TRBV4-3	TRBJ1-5	CASSQDKIVGQPQHF
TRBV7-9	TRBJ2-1	CASSLVEAPNEQFF
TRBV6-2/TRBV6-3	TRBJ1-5	CASKGGFEYSQHF
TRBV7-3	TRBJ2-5	CASSSMAGYQETQYF
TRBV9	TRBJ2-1	CASSGSGTQAGSEQFF
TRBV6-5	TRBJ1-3	CASSTASSGNTIYF
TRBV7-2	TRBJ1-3	CATTFSGISGNTIYF
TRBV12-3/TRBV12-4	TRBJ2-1	CASSSAGLGNEQFF
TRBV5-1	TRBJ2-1	CASSPGTGRNEQFF
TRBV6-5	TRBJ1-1	CASSSYGSGGETEAFF
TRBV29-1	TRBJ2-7	CSVYGSGEQYF
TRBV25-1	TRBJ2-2	CASSEVWELFF